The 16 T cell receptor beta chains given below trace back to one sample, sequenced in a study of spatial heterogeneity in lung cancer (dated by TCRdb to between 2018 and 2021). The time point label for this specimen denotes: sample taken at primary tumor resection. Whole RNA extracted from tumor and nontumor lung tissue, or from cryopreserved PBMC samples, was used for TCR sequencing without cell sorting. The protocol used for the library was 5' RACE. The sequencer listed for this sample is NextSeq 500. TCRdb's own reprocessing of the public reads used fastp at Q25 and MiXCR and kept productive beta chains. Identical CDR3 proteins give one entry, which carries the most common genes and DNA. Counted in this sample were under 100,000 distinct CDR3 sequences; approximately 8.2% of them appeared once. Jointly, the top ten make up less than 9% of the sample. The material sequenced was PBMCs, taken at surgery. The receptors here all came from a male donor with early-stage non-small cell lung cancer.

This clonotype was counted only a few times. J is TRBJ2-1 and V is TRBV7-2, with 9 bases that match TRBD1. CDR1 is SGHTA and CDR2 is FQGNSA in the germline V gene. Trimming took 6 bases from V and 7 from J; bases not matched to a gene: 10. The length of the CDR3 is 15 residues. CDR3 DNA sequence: TGTGCCAGCAGACAAACAGGGGGCCCTACGAATGAGCAGTTCTTC. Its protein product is CASRQTGGPTNEQFF. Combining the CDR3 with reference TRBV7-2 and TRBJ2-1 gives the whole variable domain GAGVSQSPSNKVTEKGKDVELRCDPISGHTALYWYRQSLGQGLEFLIYFQGNSAPDKSGLPSDRFSAERTGGSVSTLTIQRTQQEDSAVYLCASRQTGGPTNEQFFGPGTRLTVL.

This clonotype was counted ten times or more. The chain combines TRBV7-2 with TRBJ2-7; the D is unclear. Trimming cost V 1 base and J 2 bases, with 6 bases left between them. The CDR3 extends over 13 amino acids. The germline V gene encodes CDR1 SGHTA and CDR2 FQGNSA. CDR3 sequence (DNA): TGTGCCAGCAGCTTAGGGCCGCCCTACGAGCAGTACTTC. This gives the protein CASSLGPPYEQYF.

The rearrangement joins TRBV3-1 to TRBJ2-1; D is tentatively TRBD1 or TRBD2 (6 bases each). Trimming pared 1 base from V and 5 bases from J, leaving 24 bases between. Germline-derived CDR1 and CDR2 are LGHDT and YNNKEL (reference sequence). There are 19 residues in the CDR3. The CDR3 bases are TGTGCCAGCAGCCAAGGACGATTTGAGGGGGGAGCGCAGAACAATGAGCAGTTCTTC. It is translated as CASSQGRFEGGAQNNEQFF.

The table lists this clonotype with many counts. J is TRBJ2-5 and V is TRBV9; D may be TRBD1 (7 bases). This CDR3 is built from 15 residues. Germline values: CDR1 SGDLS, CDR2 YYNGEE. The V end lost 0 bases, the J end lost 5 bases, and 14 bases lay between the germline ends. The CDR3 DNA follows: TGTGCCAGCAGCGTAGAGGACCAGGGGGGTGAGACCCAGTACTTC. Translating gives CASSVEDQGGETQYF.

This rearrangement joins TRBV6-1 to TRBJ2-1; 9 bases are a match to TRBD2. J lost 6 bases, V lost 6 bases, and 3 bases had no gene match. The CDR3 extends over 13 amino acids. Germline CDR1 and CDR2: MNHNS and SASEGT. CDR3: CASSRTSANEQFF. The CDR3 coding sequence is TGTGCCAGCAGCCGGACTAGCGCCAATGAGCAGTTCTTC.

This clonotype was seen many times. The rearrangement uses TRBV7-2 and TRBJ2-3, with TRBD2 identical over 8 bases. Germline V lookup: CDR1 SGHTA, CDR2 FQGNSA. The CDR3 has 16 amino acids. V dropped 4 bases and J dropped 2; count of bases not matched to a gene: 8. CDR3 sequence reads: CASSWGGSGVTDTQYF. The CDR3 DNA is TGTGCCAGCAGCTGGGGAGGTAGCGGGGTCACAGATACGCAGTATTTT.

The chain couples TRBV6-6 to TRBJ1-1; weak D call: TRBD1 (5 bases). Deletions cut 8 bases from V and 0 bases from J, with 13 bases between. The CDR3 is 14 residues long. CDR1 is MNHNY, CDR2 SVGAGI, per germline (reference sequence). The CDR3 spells CASSYEGVNTEAFF. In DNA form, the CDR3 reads TGTGCCAGCTCCTACGAAGGGGTGAACACTGAAGCTTTCTTT.

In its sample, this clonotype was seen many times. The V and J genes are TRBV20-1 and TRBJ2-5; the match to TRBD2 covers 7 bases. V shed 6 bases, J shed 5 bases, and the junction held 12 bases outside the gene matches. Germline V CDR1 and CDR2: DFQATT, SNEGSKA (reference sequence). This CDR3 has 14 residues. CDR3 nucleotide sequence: TGCAGTGCAGAGGGGAGGGCGGTTGAGGAGACCCAGTACTTC. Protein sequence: CSAEGRAVEETQYF.

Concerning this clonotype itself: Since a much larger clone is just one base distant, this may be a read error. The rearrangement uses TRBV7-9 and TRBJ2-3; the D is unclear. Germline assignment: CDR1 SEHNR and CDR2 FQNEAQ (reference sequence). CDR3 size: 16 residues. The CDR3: CASSSEVRRSTDTLYF. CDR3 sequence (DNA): TGTGCCAGCAGCTCCGAGGTGAGGCGGAGCACAGATACGCTGTATTTT.

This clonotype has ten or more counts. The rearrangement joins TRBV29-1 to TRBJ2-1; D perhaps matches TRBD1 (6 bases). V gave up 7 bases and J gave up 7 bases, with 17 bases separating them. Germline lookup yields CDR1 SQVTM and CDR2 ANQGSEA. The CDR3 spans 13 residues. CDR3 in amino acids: CSAHGQKGNEQFF. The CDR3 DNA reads TGCAGCGCTCACGGACAGAAAGGGAATGAGCAGTTCTTC.

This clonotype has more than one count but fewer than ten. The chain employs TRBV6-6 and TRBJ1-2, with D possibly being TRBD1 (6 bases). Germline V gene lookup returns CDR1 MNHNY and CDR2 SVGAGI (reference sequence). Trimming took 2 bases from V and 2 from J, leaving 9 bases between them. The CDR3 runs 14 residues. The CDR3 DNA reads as TGTGCCAGCAGTTACAGGGGGGAAAACTATGGCTACACCTTC. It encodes CASSYRGENYGYTF.

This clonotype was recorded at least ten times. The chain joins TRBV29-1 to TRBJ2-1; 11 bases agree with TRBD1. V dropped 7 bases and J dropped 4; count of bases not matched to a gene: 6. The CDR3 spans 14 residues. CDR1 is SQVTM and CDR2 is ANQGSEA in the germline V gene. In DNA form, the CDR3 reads TGCAGCGCCACCCGGGACAGGGGGTACAATGAGCAGTTCTTC. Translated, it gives CSATRDRGYNEQFF.

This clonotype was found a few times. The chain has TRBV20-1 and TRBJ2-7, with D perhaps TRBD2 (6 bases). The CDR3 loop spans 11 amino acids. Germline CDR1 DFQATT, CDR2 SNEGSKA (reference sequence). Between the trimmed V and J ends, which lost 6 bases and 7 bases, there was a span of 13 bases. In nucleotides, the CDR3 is TGCAGTGCCTCAGCGGGTAGAGAGCAGTACTTC. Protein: CSASAGREQYF.

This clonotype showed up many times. The CDR3 spells CASSLGDSLGAKETQYF. CDR3 nucleotides: TGTGCCAGCAGCTTAGGGGACAGCCTTGGCGCTAAAGAGACCCAGTACTTC. The V and J genes are TRBV7-2 and TRBJ2-5, with TRBD1 identical over 7 bases. The CDR3 totals 17 residues. The V gene end was trimmed by 1 base and the J gene end by 3 bases; junction bases not matched to a gene: 11. CDR1 SGHTA and CDR2 FQGNSA come from the germline V gene. Supplemented by reference TRBV7-2 and TRBJ2-5, the full variable domain reads GAGVSQSPSNKVTEKGKDVELRCDPISGHTALYWYRQSLGQGLEFLIYFQGNSAPDKSGLPSDRFSAERTGGSVSTLTIQRTQQEDSAVYLCASSLGDSLGAKETQYFGPGTRLLVL.

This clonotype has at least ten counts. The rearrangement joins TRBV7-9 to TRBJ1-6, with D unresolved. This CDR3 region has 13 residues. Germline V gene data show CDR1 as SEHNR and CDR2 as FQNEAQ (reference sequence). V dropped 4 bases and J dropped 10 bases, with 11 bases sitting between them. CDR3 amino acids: CASSSTYTSPLHF. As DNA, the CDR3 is TGTGCCAGCAGCTCGACCTACACCTCACCCCTCCACTTT. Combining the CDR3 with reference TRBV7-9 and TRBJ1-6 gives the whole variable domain DTGVSQNPRHKITKRGQNVTFRCDPISEHNRLYWYRQTLGQGPEFLTYFQNEAQLEKSRLLSDRFSAERPKGSFSTLEIQRTEQGDSAMYLCASSSTYTSPLHFGNGTRLTVT.

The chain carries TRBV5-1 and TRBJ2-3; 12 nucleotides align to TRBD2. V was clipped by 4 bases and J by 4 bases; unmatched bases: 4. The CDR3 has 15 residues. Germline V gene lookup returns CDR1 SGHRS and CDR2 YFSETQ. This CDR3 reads CASSASSGGADTQYF. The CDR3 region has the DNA TGCGCCAGCAGCGCCTCTAGCGGGGGGGCAGATACGCAGTATTTT.